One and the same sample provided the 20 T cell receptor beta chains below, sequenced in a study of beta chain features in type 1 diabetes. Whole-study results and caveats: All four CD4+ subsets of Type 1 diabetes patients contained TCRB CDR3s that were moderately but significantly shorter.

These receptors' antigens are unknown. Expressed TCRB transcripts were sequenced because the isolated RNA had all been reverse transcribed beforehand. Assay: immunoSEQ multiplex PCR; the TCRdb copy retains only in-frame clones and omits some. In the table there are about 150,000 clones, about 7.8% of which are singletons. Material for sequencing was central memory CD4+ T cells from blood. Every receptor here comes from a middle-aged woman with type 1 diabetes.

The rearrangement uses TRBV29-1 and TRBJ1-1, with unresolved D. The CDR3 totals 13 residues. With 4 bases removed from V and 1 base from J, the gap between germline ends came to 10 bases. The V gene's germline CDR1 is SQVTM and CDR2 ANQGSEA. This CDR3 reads CSVGGPGNTEAFF. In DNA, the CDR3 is TGCAGCGTTGGCGGGCCGGGGAACACTGAAGCTTTCTTT.

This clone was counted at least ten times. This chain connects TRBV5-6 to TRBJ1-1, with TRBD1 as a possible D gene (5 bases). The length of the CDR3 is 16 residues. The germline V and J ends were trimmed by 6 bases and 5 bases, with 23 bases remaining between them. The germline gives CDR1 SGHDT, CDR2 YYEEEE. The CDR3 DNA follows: TGTGCCAGCAACCCGAGAGGTACGGGGGGAAGGACTGAAGCTTTCTTT. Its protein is CASNPRGTGGRTEAFF.

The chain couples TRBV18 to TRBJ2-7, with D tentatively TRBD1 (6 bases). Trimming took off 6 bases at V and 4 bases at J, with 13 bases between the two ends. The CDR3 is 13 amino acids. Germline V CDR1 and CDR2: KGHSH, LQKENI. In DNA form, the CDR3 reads TGTGCCAGCTCGCAACTAGGGGGATACGAGCAGTACTTC. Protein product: CASSQLGGYEQYF.

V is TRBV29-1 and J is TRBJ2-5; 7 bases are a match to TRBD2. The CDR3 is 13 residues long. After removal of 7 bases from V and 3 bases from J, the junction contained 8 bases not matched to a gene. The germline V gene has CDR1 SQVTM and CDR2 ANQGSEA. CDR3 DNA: TGCAGCGCCAGAGCCGGGACTAAAGAGACCCAGTACTTC. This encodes CSARAGTKETQYF. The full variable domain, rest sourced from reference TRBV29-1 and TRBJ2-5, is SAVISQKPSRDICQRGTSLTIQCQVDSQVTMMFWYRQQPGQSLTLIATANQGSEATYESGFVIDKFPISRPNLTFSTLTVSNMSPEDSSIYLCSARAGTKETQYFGPGTRLLVL.

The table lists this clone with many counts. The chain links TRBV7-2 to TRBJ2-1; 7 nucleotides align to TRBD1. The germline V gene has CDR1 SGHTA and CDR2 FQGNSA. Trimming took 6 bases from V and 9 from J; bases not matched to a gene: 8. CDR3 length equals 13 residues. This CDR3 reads CASRLDRVGEQFF. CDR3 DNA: TGTGCCAGCAGACTTGACAGGGTCGGTGAGCAGTTCTTC.

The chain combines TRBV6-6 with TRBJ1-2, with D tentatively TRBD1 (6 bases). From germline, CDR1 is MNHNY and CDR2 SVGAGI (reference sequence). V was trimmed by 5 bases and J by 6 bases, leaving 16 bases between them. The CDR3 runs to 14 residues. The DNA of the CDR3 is TGTGCCAGCAGTGAGAGGCTAGGGGACAATGGCTACACCTTC. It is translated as CASSERLGDNGYTF.

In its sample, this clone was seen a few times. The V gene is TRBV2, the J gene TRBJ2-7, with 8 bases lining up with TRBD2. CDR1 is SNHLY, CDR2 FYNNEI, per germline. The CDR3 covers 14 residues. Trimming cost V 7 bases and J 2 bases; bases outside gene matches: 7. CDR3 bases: TGTGCCAGCAACCGGGAGGGAGGGGCCTACGAGCAGTACTTC. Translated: CASNREGGAYEQYF.

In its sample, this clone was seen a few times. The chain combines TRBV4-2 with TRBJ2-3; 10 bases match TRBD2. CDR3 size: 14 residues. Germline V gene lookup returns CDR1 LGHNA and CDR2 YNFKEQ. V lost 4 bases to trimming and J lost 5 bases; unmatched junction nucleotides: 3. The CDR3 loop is CASSRLAGLDTQYF. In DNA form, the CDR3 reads TGTGCCAGCAGCCGACTAGCGGGTTTAGATACGCAGTATTTT.

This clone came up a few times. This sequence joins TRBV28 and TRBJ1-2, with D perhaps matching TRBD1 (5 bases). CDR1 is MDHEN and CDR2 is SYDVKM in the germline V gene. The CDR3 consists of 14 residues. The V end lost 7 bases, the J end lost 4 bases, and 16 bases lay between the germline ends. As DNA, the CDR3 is TGTGCCAGCACCTTGGGCAGGGAGGGCTATGGCTACACCTTC. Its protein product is CASTLGREGYGYTF.

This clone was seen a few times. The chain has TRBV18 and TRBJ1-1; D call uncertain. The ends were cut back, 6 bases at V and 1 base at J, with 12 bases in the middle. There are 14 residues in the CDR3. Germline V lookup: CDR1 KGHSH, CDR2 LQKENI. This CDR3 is CASSLEGPNTEAFF. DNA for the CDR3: TGTGCCAGCTCCCTCGAGGGCCCGAACACTGAAGCTTTCTTT.

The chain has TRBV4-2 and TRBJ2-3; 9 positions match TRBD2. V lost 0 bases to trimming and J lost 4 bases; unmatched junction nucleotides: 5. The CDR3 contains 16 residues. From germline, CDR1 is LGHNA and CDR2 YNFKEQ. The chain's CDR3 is CASSQELAGGADTQYF. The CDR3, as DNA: TGTGCCAGCAGCCAAGAACTAGCGGGTGGGGCAGATACGCAGTATTTT.

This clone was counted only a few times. CDR3 DNA sequence: TGCGCCAGCGGGCGGGGGGATTTCTCCGTCGAGCAGTACTTC. The encoded protein is CASGRGDFSVEQYF. V gene TRBV5-1 combines with J gene TRBJ2-7, with 8 bases aligning to TRBD2. Germline assignment: CDR1 SGHRS and CDR2 YFSETQ. This CDR3 region has 14 residues. With V trimmed by 7 bases and J by 6 bases, 12 bases remained unmatched.

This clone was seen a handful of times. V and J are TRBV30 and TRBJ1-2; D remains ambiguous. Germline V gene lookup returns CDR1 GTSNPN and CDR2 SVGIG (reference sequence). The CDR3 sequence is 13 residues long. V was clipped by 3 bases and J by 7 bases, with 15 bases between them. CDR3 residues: CAWSVSPQAGYTF. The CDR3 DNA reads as TGTGCCTGGAGCGTATCGCCTCAGGCTGGCTACACCTTC.

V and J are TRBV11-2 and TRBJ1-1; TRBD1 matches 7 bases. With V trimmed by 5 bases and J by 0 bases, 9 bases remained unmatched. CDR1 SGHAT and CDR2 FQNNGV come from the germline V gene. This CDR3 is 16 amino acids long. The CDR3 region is CASSTAGTALNTEAFF. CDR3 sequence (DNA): TGTGCCAGCAGCACCGCCGGGACAGCCTTGAACACTGAAGCTTTCTTT.

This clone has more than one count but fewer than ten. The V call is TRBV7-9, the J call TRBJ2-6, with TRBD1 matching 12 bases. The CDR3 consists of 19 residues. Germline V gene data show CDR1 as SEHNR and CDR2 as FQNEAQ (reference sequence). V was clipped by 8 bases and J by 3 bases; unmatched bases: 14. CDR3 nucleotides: TGTGCCAGCCCCGAGGGCCAGGGACAGGGGGCGCGTGGGGCCAACGTCCTGACTTTC. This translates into CASPEGQGQGARGANVLTF.

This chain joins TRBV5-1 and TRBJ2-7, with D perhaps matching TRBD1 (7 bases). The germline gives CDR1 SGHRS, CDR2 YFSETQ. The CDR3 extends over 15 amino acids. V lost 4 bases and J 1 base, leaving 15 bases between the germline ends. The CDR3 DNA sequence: TGCGCCAGCAGCCCGGGCGGGACAGAGTCCTACGAGCAGTACTTC. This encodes CASSPGGTESYEQYF.

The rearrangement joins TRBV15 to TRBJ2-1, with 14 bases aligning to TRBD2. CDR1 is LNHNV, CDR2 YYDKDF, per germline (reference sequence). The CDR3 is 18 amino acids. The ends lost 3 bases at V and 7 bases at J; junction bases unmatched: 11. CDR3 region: CATSSGTSGSLRRNEQFF. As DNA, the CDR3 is TGTGCCACCAGCAGTGGGACTAGCGGGAGCCTCCGGAGGAATGAGCAGTTCTTC. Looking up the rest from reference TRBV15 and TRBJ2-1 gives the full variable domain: DAMVIQNPRYQVTQFGKPVTLSCSQTLNHNVMYWYQQKSSQAPKLLFHYYDKDFNNEADTPDNFQSRRPNTSFCFLDIRSPGLGDTAMYLCATSSGTSGSLRRNEQFFGPGTRLTVL.

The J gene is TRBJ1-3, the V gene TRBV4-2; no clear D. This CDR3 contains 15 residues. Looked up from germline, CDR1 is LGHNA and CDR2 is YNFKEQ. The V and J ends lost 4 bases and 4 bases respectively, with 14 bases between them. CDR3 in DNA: TGTGCCAGCAGCCCCGGACTTACCCTAGGAAACACCATATATTTT. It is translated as CASSPGLTLGNTIYF.

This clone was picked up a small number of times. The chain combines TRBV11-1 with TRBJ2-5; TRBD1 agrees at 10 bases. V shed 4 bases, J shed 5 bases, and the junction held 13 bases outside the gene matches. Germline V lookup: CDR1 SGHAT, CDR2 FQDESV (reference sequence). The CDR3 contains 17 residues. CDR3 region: CASSSPTRQGARETQYF. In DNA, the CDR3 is TGTGCCAGCAGCTCTCCCACCCGACAGGGGGCTCGGGAGACCCAGTACTTC.

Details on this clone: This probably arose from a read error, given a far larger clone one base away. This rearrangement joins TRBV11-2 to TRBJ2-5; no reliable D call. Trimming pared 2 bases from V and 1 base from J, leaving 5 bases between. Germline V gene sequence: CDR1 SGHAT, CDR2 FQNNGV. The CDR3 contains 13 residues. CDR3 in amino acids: CASSLSTQETQYF. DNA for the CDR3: TGTGCCAGCAGCTTAAGCACCCAAGAGACCCAGTACTTC.